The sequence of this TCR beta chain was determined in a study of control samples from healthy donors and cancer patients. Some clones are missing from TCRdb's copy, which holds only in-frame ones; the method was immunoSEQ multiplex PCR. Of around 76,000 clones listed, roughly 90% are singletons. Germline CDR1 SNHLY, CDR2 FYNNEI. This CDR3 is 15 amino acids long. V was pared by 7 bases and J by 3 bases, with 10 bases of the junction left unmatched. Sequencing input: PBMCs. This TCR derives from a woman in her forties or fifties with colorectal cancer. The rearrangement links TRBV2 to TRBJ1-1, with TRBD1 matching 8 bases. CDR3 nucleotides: TGTGCCAGCACCTCGCAGGGGGCGCCTGACACTGAAGCTTTCTTT. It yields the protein CASTSQGAPDTEAFF.